This TCR beta chain was captured by sequencing in a study of shared T cell receptors in the human thymus. Here immunoSEQ multiplex PCR was the method, and the copy in TCRdb shows in-frame clones only, minus some. The sample lists under 700,000 clones; 70% to 80% were seen once. CDR3 length equals 14 residues. Trimming removed 5 bases from V and 5 bases from J, with 13 bases in between. Germline V gene data show CDR1 as MDHEN and CDR2 as SYDVKM. In addition, the sample was reused for a study of human thymus T cells. As that study records: During corrective heart surgery, resections were taken, and the thymus tissue came from them. Unrelated individuals reportedly shared highly overlapping thymic TCR repertoires.

The receptor's source is a boy less than two years old with a congenital heart defect. This rearrangement joins TRBV28 to TRBJ1-5; D may be TRBD1 (6 bases). What was sequenced was thymocytes. CDR3 in amino acids: CASSGGSRHQPQHF. CDR3 nucleotide sequence: TGTGCCAGCAGTGGGGGCAGTAGGCATCAGCCCCAGCATTTT. Complete variable domain (other parts from reference TRBV28 and TRBJ1-5): DVKVTQSSRYLVKRTGEKVFLECVQDMDHENMFWYRQDPGLGLRLIYFSYDVKMKEKGDIPEGYSVSREKKERFSLILESASTNQTSMYLCASSGGSRHQPQHFGDGTRLSIL.